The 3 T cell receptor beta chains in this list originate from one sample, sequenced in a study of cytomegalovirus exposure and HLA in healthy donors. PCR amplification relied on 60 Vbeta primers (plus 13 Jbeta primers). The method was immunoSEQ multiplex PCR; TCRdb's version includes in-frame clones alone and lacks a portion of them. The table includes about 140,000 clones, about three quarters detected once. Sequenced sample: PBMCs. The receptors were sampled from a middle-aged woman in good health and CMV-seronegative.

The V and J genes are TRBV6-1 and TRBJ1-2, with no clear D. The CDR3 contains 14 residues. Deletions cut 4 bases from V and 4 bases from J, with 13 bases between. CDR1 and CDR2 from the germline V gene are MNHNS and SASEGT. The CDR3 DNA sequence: TGTGCCAGCAGTGCGGGGAGGAACTCCTATGGCTACACCTTC. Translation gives CASSAGRNSYGYTF.

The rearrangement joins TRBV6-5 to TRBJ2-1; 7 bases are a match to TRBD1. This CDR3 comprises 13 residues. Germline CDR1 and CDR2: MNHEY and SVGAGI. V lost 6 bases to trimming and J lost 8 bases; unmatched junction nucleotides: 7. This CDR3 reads CASRSTGADEQFF. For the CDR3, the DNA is TGTGCCAGCAGGTCTACAGGGGCTGATGAGCAGTTCTTC.

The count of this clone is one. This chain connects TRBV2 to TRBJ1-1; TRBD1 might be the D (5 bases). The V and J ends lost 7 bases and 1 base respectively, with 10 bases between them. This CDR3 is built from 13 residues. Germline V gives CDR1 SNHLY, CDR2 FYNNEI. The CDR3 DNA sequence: TGTGCCAGCACCGCTACAGGGAACACTGAAGCTTTCTTT. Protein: CASTATGNTEAFF.